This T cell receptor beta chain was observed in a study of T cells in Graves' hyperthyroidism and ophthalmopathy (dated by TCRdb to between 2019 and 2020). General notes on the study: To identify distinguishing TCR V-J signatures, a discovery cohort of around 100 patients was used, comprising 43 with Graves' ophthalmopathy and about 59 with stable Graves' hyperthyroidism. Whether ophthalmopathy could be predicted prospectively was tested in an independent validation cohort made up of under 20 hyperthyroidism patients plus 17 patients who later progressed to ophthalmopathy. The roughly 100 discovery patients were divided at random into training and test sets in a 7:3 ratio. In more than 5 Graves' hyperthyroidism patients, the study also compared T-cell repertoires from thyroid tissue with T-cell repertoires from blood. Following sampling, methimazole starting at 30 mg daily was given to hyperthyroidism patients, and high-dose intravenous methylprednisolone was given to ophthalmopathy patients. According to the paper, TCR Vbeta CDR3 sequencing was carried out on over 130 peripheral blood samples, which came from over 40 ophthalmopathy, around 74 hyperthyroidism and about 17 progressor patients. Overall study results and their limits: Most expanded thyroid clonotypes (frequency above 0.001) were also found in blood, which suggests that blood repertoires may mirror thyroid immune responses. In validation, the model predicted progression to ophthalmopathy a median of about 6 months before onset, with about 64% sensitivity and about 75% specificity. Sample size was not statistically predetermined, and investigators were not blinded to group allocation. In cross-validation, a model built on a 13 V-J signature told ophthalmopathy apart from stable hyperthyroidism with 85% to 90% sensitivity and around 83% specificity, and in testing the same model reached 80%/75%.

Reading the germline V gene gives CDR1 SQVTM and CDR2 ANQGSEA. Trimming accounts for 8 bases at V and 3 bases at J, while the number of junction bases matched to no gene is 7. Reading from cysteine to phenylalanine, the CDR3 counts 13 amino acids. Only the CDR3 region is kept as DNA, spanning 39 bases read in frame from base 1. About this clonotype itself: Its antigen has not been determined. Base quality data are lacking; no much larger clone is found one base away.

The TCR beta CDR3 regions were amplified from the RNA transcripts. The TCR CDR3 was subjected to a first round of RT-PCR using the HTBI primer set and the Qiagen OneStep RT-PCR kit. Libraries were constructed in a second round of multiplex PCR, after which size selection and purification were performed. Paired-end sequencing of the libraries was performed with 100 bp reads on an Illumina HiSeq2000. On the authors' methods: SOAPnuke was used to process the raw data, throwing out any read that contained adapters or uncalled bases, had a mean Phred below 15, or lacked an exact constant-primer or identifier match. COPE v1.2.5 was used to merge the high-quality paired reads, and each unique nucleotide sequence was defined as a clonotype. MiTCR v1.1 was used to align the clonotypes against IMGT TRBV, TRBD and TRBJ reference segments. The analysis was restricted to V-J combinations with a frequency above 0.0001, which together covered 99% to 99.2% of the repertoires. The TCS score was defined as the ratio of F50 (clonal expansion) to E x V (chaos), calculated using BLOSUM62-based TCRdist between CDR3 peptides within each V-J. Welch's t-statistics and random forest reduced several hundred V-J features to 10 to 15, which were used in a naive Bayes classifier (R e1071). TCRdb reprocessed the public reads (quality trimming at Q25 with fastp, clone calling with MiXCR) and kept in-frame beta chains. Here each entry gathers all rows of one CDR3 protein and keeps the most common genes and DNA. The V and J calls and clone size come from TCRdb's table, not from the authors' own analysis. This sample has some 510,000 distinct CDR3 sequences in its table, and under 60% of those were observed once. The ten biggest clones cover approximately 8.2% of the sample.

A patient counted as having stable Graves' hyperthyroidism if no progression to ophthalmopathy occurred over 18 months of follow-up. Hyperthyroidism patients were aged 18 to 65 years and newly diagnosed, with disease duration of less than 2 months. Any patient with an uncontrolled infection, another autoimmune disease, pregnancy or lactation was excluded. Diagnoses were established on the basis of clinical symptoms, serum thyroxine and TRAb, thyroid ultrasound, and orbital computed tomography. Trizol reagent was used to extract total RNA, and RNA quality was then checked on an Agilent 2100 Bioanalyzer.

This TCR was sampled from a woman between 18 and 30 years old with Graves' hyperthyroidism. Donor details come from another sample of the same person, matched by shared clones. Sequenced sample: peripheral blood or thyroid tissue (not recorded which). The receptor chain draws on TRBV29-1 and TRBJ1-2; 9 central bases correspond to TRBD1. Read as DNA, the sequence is TGCAGCTCATACCGGGACAGGGACTATGGCTACACCTTC. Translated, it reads CSSYRDRDYGYTF.